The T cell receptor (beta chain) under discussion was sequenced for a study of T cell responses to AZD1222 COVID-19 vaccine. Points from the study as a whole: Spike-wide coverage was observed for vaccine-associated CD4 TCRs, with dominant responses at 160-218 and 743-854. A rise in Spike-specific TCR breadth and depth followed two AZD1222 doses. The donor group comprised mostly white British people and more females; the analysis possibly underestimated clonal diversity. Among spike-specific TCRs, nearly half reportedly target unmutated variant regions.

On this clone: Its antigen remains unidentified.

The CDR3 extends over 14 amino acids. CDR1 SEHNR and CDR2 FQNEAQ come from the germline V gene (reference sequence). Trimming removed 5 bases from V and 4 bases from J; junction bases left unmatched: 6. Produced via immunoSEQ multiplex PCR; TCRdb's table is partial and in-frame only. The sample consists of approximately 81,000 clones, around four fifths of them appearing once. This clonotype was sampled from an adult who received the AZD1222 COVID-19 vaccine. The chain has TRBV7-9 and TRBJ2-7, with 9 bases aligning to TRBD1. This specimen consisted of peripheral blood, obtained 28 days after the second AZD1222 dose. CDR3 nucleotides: TGTGCCAGCAGCCCCCGGGACAGGGTTTACGAGCAGTACTTC. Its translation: CASSPRDRVYEQYF.